This T cell receptor (beta chain) emerged from a study of regulatory T cells in long-lasting Graves disease. This clonotype was seen repeatedly, ten times or more. Germline loops: CDR1 LGHDT, CDR2 YNNKEL (reference sequence). The V gene lost 0 bases and the J gene lost 14 bases, with 14 bases spanning the gap. The CDR3 is 13 residues long. According to the study, TCR beta libraries were built with iRepertoire HTBI primers and CDR3-region Arm-PCR. TCRdb used MiXCR to reprocess the multiplex PCR reads, holding one entry per CDR3 protein. The data contain just over 600,000 distinct CDR3 sequences, approximately 15% of them singletons. Time point in this sample: newly diagnosed GD, antithyroid drugs for less than 3 months. RNA isolated from PBMCs was used to make the TCR library. Patients met American Thyroid Association criteria for Graves' disease. The same data also contributed to another study, on T cells in Graves' hyperthyroidism and ophthalmopathy. According to that study: Among clonotypes expanded in thyroid above 0.001, most were also found in blood. Progression to ophthalmopathy was predicted a median of about 6.6 months early.

The gene calls are TRBV3-1 and TRBJ2-1; TRBD2 is a possible D gene (6 bases). This sample comprised peripheral blood mononuclear cells (PBMCs), obtained at new diagnosis, from a patient treated with antithyroid drugs. The sequence was collected from a woman in her thirties with Graves disease. As DNA, the CDR3 is TGTGCCAGCAGCCAAGAGCCGGGACTCAGGGAGTTCTTC. Translated: CASSQEPGLREFF.